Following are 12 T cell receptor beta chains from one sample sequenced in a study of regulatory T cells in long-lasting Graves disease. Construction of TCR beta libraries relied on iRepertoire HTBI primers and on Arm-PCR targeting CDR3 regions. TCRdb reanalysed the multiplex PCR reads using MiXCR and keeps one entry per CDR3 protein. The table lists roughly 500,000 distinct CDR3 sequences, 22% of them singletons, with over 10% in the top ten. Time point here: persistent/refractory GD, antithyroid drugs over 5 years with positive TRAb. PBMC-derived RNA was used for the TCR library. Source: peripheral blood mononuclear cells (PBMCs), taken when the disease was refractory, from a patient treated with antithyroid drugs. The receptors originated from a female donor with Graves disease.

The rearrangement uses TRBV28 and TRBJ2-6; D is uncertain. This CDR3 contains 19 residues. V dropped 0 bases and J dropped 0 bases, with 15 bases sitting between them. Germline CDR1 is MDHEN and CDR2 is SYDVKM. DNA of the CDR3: TGTGCCAGCAGTTTATGGTGGGTTCAAGCCTACTCTGGGGCCAACGTCCTGACTTTC. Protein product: CASSLWWVQAYSGANVLTF.

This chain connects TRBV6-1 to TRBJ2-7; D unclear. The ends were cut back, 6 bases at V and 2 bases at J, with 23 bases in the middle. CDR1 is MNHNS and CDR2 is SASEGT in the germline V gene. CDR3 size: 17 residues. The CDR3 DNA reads TGTGCCAGCAGCCCCGAGGTGGGGATTATGGCTGCCTACGAGCAGTACTTC. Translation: CASSPEVGIMAAYEQYF.

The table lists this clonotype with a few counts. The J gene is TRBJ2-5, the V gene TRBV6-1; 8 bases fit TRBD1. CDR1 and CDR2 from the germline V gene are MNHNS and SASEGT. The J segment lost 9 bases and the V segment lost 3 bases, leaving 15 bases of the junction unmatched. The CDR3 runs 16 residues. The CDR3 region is CASSEAAGTGVQAQYF. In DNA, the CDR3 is TGTGCCAGCAGTGAGGCCGCAGGGACAGGCGTACAGGCCCAGTACTTC.

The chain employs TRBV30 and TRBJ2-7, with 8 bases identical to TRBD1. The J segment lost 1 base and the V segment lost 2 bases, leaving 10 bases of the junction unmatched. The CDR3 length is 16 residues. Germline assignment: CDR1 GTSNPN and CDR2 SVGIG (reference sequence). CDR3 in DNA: TGTGCCTGGAGTATCTTCCTCCGGGACAGGTCCTACGAGCAGTACTTC. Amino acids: CAWSIFLRDRSYEQYF.

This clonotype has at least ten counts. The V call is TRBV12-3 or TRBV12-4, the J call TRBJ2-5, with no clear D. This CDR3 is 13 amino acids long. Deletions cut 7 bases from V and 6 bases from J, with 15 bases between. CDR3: CASKGLSRQTQYF. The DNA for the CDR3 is TGTGCCAGCAAGGGCCTCTCCCGACAGACCCAGTACTTC.

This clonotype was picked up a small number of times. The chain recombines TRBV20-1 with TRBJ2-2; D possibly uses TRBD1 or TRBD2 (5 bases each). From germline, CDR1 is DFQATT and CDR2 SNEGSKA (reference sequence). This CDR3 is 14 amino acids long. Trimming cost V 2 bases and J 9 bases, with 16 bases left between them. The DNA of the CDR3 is TGCAGTGCTAGAAAAGGGACGGCAGGCAGGGAGCTGTTTTTT. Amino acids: CSARKGTAGRELFF.

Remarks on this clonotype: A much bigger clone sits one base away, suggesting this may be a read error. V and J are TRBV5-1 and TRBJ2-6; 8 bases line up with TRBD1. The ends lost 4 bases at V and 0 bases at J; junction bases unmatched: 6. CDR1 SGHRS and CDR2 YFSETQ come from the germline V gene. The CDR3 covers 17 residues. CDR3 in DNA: TGCGCCAGCAGCAGGGGACAGGCCACCTCTGGGGCCAACGTCCTGACTTTC. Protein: CASSRGQATSGANVLTF.

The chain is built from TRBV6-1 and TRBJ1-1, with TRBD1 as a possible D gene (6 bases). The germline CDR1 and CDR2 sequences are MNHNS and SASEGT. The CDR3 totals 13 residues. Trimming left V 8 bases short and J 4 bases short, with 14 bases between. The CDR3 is CASGQSGSTEAFF. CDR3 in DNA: TGTGCCAGCGGACAGTCCGGGAGCACTGAAGCTTTCTTT.

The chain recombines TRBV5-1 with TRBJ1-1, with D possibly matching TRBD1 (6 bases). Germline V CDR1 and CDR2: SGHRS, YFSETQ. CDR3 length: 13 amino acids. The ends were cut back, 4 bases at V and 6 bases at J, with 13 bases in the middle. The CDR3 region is CASSPRQDSEAFF. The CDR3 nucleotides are TGCGCCAGCAGCCCCCGACAGGATTCTGAAGCTTTCTTT. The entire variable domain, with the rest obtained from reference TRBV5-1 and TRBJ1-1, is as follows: KAGVTQTPRYLIKTRGQQVTLSCSPISGHRSVSWYQQTPGQGLQFLFEYFSETQRNKGNFPGRFSGRQFSNSRSEMNVSTLELGDSALYLCASSPRQDSEAFFGQGTRLTVV.

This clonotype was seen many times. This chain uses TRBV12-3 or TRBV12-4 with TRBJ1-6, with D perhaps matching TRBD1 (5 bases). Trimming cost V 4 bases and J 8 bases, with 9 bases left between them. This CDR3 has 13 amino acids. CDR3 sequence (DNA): TGTGCCAGCAGTTCATTAGGGGATTCACCCCTCCACTTT. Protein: CASSSLGDSPLHF.

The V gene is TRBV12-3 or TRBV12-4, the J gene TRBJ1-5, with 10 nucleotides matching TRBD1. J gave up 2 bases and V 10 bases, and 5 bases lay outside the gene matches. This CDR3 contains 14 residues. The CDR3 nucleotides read TGTGCCACCAGACAGGGGGCCGGCAATCAGCCCCAGCATTTT. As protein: CATRQGAGNQPQHF.

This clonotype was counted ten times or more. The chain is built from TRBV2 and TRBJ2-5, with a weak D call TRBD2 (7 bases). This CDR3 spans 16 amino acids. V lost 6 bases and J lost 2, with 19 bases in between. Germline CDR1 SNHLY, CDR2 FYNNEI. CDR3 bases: TGTGCCAGCAGGGGGGGGCAGCGGGGTTCACAAGAGACCCAGTACTTC. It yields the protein CASRGGQRGSQETQYF. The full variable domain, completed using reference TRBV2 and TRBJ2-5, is EPEVTQTPSHQVTQMGQEVILRCVPISNHLYFYWYRQILGQKVEFLVSFYNNEISEKSEIFDDQFSVERPDGSNFTLKIRSTKLEDSAMYFCASRGGQRGSQETQYFGPGTRLLVL.